The source of this T cell receptor beta chain is a study of radiotherapy plus CTLA-4 blockade in lung cancer. J gave up 7 bases and V 10 bases, and 14 bases lay outside the gene matches. Per the germline V gene, CDR1 is SNHLY and CDR2 is FYNNEI. CDR3 length equals 15 residues. Data came from immunoSEQ multiplex PCR; TCRdb stores just in-frame clones and leaves some out. Of about 28,000 clones in the sample, roughly 83% are singletons; the top ten hold 15% to 20%. The chain couples TRBV2 to TRBJ2-2, with TRBD2 identical over 8 bases. This sample comprised peripheral blood, obtained from a patient treated with radiotherapy plus ipilimumab. The receptor was isolated from a human donor with non-small cell lung cancer that progressed on radiotherapy plus ipilimumab. In DNA, the CDR3 is TGTGCCACCGGCGCCCAAGCGGGAGCGGTCGGGGAGCTGTTTTTT. Translation: CATGAQAGAVGELFF.